The 21 T cell receptor beta chains listed next were all sequenced from one sample in a study of shared clonotypes between healthy human individuals. The table came from immunoSEQ multiplex PCR; TCRdb's copy has only in-frame clones and leaves some out. The data show approximately 2,000,000 clones, 85% to 95% seen once. Sequencing was performed on naive CD4+ T cells from PBMCs. Described subset: CD45RA+ positively selected. The receptor set was obtained from a man in his late teens or twenties in good health. Some clones in this sample may be carry-over from other donors' samples.

V gene TRBV5-1 combines with J gene TRBJ2-1; TRBD2 agrees at 11 bases. The germline gives CDR1 SGHRS, CDR2 YFSETQ. This CDR3 is built from 14 residues. The trim removed 4 bases at V and 13 bases at J, leaving 10 bases unmatched. The CDR3 bases are TGCGCCAGCAGCCCCATCACTAGCGGGAGCTTTCAGTTCTTC. It is translated as CASSPITSGSFQFF.

The chain recombines TRBV6-1 with TRBJ1-2, with D hard to call. CDR1 and CDR2 from the germline V gene are MNHNS and SASEGT. V lost 2 bases and J 8 bases, leaving 18 bases between the germline ends. This CDR3 is 15 amino acids long. The CDR3: CASSERAVFLWGYTF. The CDR3 nucleotides are TGTGCCAGCAGTGAAAGGGCAGTCTTCCTCTGGGGCTACACCTTC.

The gene calls are TRBV5-1 and TRBJ1-2, with a tentative D call TRBD1 (6 bases). Germline V gives CDR1 SGHRS, CDR2 YFSETQ. The CDR3 loop spans 17 amino acids. V was pared by 2 bases and J by 2 bases, with 19 bases between. DNA of the CDR3: TGCGCCAGCAGCTTAAGGAATTTGGTCCAGGGGAACTATGGCTACACCTTC. Its protein is CASSLRNLVQGNYGYTF.

V usage is TRBV5-1 and J usage is TRBJ2-2; D not resolved. V dropped 4 bases and J dropped 3 bases, with 7 bases sitting between them. CDR1 and CDR2 (germline): SGHRS, YFSETQ. The CDR3 totals 13 residues. Here the CDR3 DNA reads TGCGCCAGCAGCCTAACTCACACCGGGGAGCTGTTTTTT. Amino acid sequence: CASSLTHTGELFF.

This chain links TRBV30 with TRBJ2-7; 12 bases are shared with TRBD2. J was trimmed by 6 bases and V by 3 bases; bases with no gene match: 0. This CDR3 comprises 12 residues. CDR1 is GTSNPN and CDR2 is SVGIG in the germline V gene (reference sequence). CDR3 coding DNA: TGTGCCTGGAGACTAGCGGGAGGCGAGCAGTACTTC. Amino acids: CAWRLAGGEQYF.

This chain connects TRBV18 to TRBJ2-2, with D tentatively TRBD2 (5 bases). V was pared by 2 bases and J by 7 bases, with 14 bases between. This CDR3 is built from 15 residues. Germline assignment: CDR1 KGHSH and CDR2 LQKENI. The CDR3 sequence: CASSPVLAGGGELFF. CDR3 sequence (DNA): TGTGCCAGCTCACCAGTACTCGCGGGTGGCGGGGAGCTGTTTTTT.

The V and J genes are TRBV28 and TRBJ2-4, with D possibly TRBD2 on 7 matching bases. V lost 5 bases, J lost 0 bases, and 23 bases lay in between. The CDR3 totals 19 residues. Germline CDR1 MDHEN, CDR2 SYDVKM. The CDR3 here is CASSLIEGGQVLAKNIQYF. CDR3 in DNA: TGTGCCAGCAGTCTCATCGAGGGGGGGCAGGTACTAGCCAAAAACATTCAGTACTTC.

The chain couples TRBV10-3 to TRBJ2-6; 8 bases are shared with TRBD1. Per the germline V gene, CDR1 is ENHRY and CDR2 is SYGVKD. Trimming took 9 bases from V and 0 from J; bases not matched to a gene: 7. This CDR3 contains 16 residues. The CDR3 DNA follows: TGTGCCATACAGACAGGGGCTAACTCTGGGGCCAACGTCCTGACTTTC. Its translation is CAIQTGANSGANVLTF.

In DNA form, the CDR3 reads TGTGCCAGCAGCTCAGGCGAGAGCGTTGAAAAACTGTTTTTT. Encoded protein: CASSSGESVEKLFF. The V call is TRBV11-2, the J call TRBJ1-4; D is unclear. The CDR3 is made up of 14 amino acids. Germline V gene sequence: CDR1 SGHAT, CDR2 FQNNGV. V was clipped by 4 bases and J by 7 bases, with 13 bases between them. Together with reference TRBV11-2 and TRBJ1-4, the CDR3 gives the full variable domain: EAGVAQSPRYKIIEKRQSVAFWCNPISGHATLYWYQQILGQGPKLLIQFQNNGVVDDSQLPKDRFSAERLKGVDSTLKIQPAKLEDSAVYLCASSSGESVEKLFFGSGTQLSVL.

Concerning this clone: Other DNA variants within this sample encode the same CDR3. V and J are TRBV7-3 and TRBJ2-7; maybe TRBD1 (5 bases). The V gene's germline CDR1 is SGHTA and CDR2 FQGTGA. The CDR3 is 13 residues long. Trimming shortened V by 2 bases and J by 6 bases, and 11 bases separated the two germline ends. The chain's CDR3 is CASSLRQGGEQYF. CDR3 coding DNA: TGTGCCAGCAGCTTACGGCAGGGTGGCGAGCAGTACTTC.

This sequence joins TRBV6-5 and TRBJ1-2, with D perhaps TRBD1 (5 bases). Trimming pared 3 bases from V and 3 bases from J, leaving 17 bases between. This CDR3 is built from 16 residues. The germline gives CDR1 MNHEY, CDR2 SVGAGI. CDR3 nucleotide sequence: TGTGCCAGCAGTTATTGGGGCAGGGTTTCGGACTATGGCTACACCTTC. The encoded protein is CASSYWGRVSDYGYTF.

The V and J genes are TRBV6-1 and TRBJ1-5; D may be TRBD1 (6 bases). The ends were cut back, 10 bases at V and 5 bases at J, with 12 bases in the middle. Germline V lookup: CDR1 MNHNS, CDR2 SASEGT. The CDR3 runs 12 residues. As DNA, the CDR3 is TGTGCCACCCGAGGGGGTGATCAGCCCCAGCATTTT. Translation gives CATRGGDQPQHF.

The rearrangement links TRBV7-9 to TRBJ1-3; possibly TRBD1 for D (5 bases). The CDR3 consists of 15 residues. Germline values: CDR1 SEHNR, CDR2 FQNEAQ (reference sequence). Trimming left V 3 bases short and J 1 base short, with 10 bases between. CDR3: CASSFLGTSGNTIYF. The CDR3 nucleotides read TGTGCCAGCAGCTTTCTGGGGACTTCTGGAAACACCATATATTTT.

This clone was recorded only once. The CDR3 protein is CASSQTGQALVGANVLTF. CDR3 sequence (DNA): TGTGCCAGCTCACAGACGGGACAGGCCCTGGTTGGGGCCAACGTCCTGACTTTC. The gene calls are TRBV18 and TRBJ2-6, with 8 bases aligning to TRBD1. CDR1 KGHSH and CDR2 LQKENI come from the germline V gene. The J segment lost 3 bases and the V segment lost 4 bases, leaving 11 bases of the junction unmatched. The CDR3 covers 18 residues. Using reference TRBV18 and TRBJ2-6 for the parts outside the CDR3, the full variable domain is NAGVMQNPRHLVRRRGQEARLRCSPMKGHSHVYWYRQLPEEGLKFMVYLQKENIIDESGMPKERFSAEFPKEGPSILRIQQVVRGDSAAYFCASSQTGQALVGANVLTFGAGSRLTVL.

The rearrangement links TRBV5-1 to TRBJ2-1; 7 nucleotides match TRBD1. The CDR3 totals 14 residues. Germline V gene sequence: CDR1 SGHRS, CDR2 YFSETQ. Losses at the gene ends were 4 bases for V and 6 bases for J; bases not matched to a gene: 7. The CDR3 bases are TGCGCCAGCAGCGGGGGACAGTCGGTCAATGAGCAGTTCTTC. Translating gives CASSGGQSVNEQFF.

This chain uses TRBV28 with TRBJ1-5; D possibly corresponds to TRBD1 (6 bases). Germline V gives CDR1 MDHEN, CDR2 SYDVKM. This CDR3 spans 17 amino acids. V shed 6 bases and J shed 5 bases, with 23 bases lying between them. CDR3 nucleotides: TGTGCCAGCAGCCCTGGACAGCGGGCGGGACTGGATCAGCCCCAGCATTTT. It yields the protein CASSPGQRAGLDQPQHF. The full variable domain, with the rest looked up from reference TRBV28 and TRBJ1-5, is DVKVTQSSRYLVKRTGEKVFLECVQDMDHENMFWYRQDPGLGLRLIYFSYDVKMKEKGDIPEGYSVSREKKERFSLILESASTNQTSMYLCASSPGQRAGLDQPQHFGDGTRLSIL.

The chain recombines TRBV7-9 with TRBJ2-1, with 10 bases fitting TRBD2. Germline assignment: CDR1 SEHNR and CDR2 FQNEAQ (reference sequence). This CDR3 has 15 residues. Germline trimming cut 3 bases from V and 6 bases from J; bases unmatched to any gene: 5. Here the CDR3 reads CASSLTSGLLNEQFF. CDR3 DNA sequence: TGTGCCAGCAGCTTGACTAGCGGGTTACTCAATGAGCAGTTCTTC.

In DNA form, the CDR3 reads TGCGCCAGCAGCGCGGACAGCCTCTCTGGGGCCAACGTCCTGACTTTC. Translation: CASSADSLSGANVLTF. The genes are TRBV5-1 and TRBJ2-6, with D maybe TRBD1 (6 bases). Trimming removed 4 bases from V and 0 bases from J, with 11 bases in between. The CDR3 totals 16 residues. The germline V gene encodes CDR1 SGHRS and CDR2 YFSETQ.

The V and J genes are TRBV11-2 and TRBJ2-1, with TRBD2 identical over 9 bases. The trim removed 1 base at V and 0 bases at J, leaving 4 bases unmatched. This CDR3 has 17 residues. Germline loops: CDR1 SGHAT, CDR2 FQNNGV. CDR3 in DNA: TGTGCCAGCAGCTTAGCTCGCGGGAGGGCCTCCTACAATGAGCAGTTCTTC. The encoded protein is CASSLARGRASYNEQFF.

The rearrangement uses TRBV14 and TRBJ2-7, with 9 nucleotides matching TRBD1. Germline V CDR1 and CDR2: SGHDN, FVKESK. The V segment lost 4 bases and the J segment 2 bases; nucleotides outside the gene matches: 9. CDR3 length equals 16 residues. The CDR3 DNA is TGTGCCAGCAGCCCGAAGTATGGGACAGGGACCTACGAGCAGTACTTC. It translates to CASSPKYGTGTYEQYF.

The genes are TRBV28 and TRBJ2-7; 8 bases agree with TRBD2. The V segment lost 2 bases and the J segment 2 bases; nucleotides outside the gene matches: 11. Germline V lookup: CDR1 MDHEN, CDR2 SYDVKM. The CDR3 runs to 17 residues. CDR3 sequence: CASSLGAGSGSPYEQYF. In DNA, the CDR3 is TGTGCCAGCAGTTTAGGGGCGGGCAGCGGGAGCCCCTACGAGCAGTACTTC.